The source of this T cell receptor (beta chain) is a study of shared clonotypes between healthy human individuals. Assay: immunoSEQ multiplex PCR; the TCRdb copy retains only in-frame clones and omits some. The table lists fewer than 600,000 clones, around three quarters of them singletons, with around 12% in the top ten. Germline CDR1 reads SGHRS; CDR2 reads YFSETQ. Trimming left V 0 bases short and J 4 bases short, with 10 bases between. This CDR3 region has 14 residues. The origin of this receptor is a woman aged 40 to 50 in good health. Some clones in this sample may be carry-over from other donors' samples. The V and J genes are TRBV5-1 and TRBJ2-5; D may be TRBD2 (6 bases). The sample consisted of PBMCs. The CDR3 loop is CASSLGTTSETQYF. The CDR3 nucleotides are TGCGCCAGCAGCTTGGGGACTACGTCAGAGACCCAGTACTTC.